This T cell receptor (beta chain) originates from a study of blood T cell repertoires in COVID-19. Whole-study context: T cells, B-cell-depleted T cells, or PBMCs supplied cDNA or gDNA.

The protocol was immunoSEQ multiplex PCR, while the TCRdb copy is restricted to in-frame clones and leaves out a portion. In the table there are 70,000 or so clones, 90% of which are singletons. Germline V lookup: CDR1 LNHDA, CDR2 SQIVND (reference sequence). The length of the CDR3 is 15 residues. V was cut by 5 bases and J by 1 base, with 11 bases left in between. Sequencing input: peripheral blood. The clonotype originates from a man aged 50-60 years with acute or convalescent COVID-19. The chain is built from TRBV19 and TRBJ2-2; TRBD1 is a possible D gene (6 bases). The CDR3 sequence is CASSPVRGNTGELFF. The CDR3 DNA sequence: TGTGCCAGTAGTCCGGTCAGGGGGAACACCGGGGAGCTGTTTTTT. The variable domain in full, completed from reference TRBV19 and TRBJ2-2, reads DGGITQSPKYLFRKEGQNVTLSCEQNLNHDAMYWYRQDPGQGLRLIYYSQIVNDFQKGDIAEGYSVSREKKESFPLTVTSAQKNPTAFYLCASSPVRGNTGELFFGEGSRLTVL.